This passage covers 19 T cell receptor beta chains from one sample sequenced in a study of technical replicates of blood from a few donors. Generated by immunoSEQ multiplex PCR, the TCRdb table keeps only in-frame clones and is missing some. This repertoire shows under 75,000 clones, around 87% found once; its top ten account for about 5%. Sequencing used PBMCs. Source of these receptors: a human donor in good health. Some clones in this sample may be carry-over from other donors' samples.

This clone was detected once. This sequence joins TRBV4-1 and TRBJ2-7; D is uncertain. This CDR3 contains 15 residues. V was clipped by 0 bases and J by 0 bases, with 9 bases between them. Germline V CDR1 and CDR2: MGHRA, YSYEKL. Here the CDR3 DNA reads TGCGCCAGCAGCCAAGATAGCTTGAGCTCCTACGAGCAGTACTTC. Translation: CASSQDSLSSYEQYF.

The chain recombines TRBV29-1 with TRBJ1-1; D unresolved. V lost 5 bases to trimming and J lost 8 bases, with 12 bases between them. From germline, CDR1 is SQVTM and CDR2 ANQGSEA. This CDR3 contains 11 residues. CDR3 in amino acids: CSVSVWQEAFF. In DNA, the CDR3 is TGCAGCGTTTCAGTTTGGCAAGAAGCTTTCTTT.

This clone was observed a handful of times. The chain recombines TRBV5-1 with TRBJ1-1; possibly TRBD1 for D (5 bases). CDR3 length: 15 residues. V dropped 2 bases and J dropped 0 bases, with 11 bases sitting between them. Germline CDR1 reads SGHRS; CDR2 reads YFSETQ. CDR3 protein: CASSFQGAVNTEAFF. The DNA of the CDR3 is TGCGCCAGCAGCTTCCAAGGGGCCGTGAACACTGAAGCTTTCTTT.

The rearrangement links TRBV7-9 to TRBJ1-5, with 8 bases lining up with TRBD1. The J segment lost 7 bases and the V segment lost 4 bases, leaving 6 bases of the junction unmatched. The CDR3 loop spans 14 amino acids. Germline loops: CDR1 SEHNR, CDR2 FQNEAQ (reference sequence). CDR3 amino acids: CASSSDRGEQPQHF. CDR3 in DNA: TGTGCCAGCAGCTCCGACAGGGGCGAACAGCCCCAGCATTTT.

This clone was seen more than once but under ten times. This sequence joins TRBV7-8 and TRBJ1-1; no clear D. Germline V gene sequence: CDR1 SGHVS, CDR2 FQNEAQ. The ends were cut back, 3 bases at V and 0 bases at J, with 14 bases in the middle. The CDR3 extends over 16 amino acids. CDR3 DNA sequence: TGTGCCAGCAGCTTGCCCTGGCACCGCATGAACACTGAAGCTTTCTTT. This translates into CASSLPWHRMNTEAFF.

The chain couples TRBV19 to TRBJ2-1; 10 bases fit TRBD2. This CDR3 contains 15 residues. V lost 2 bases and J lost 5; bases outside the gene matches: 3. Germline V gene lookup returns CDR1 LNHDA and CDR2 SQIVND (reference sequence). The CDR3 protein is CASSILLAGNNEQFF. As DNA, the CDR3 is TGTGCCAGTAGTATACTACTAGCGGGGAACAATGAGCAGTTCTTC.

This chain joins TRBV7-8 and TRBJ1-1; 10 bases map to TRBD1. J was trimmed by 4 bases and V by 6 bases; bases with no gene match: 5. Per germline, CDR1 SGHVS and CDR2 FQNEAQ. CDR3 length: 14 amino acids. The CDR3 nucleotides are TGTGCCAGCAGGGAAGGGGACAGGGGCACTGAAGCTTTCTTT. Translation: CASREGDRGTEAFF. Full variable domain (rest looked up from reference TRBV7-8 and TRBJ1-1): GAGVSQSPRYKVAKRGQDVALRCDPISGHVSLFWYQQALGQGPEFLTYFQNEAQLDKSGLPSDRFFAERPEGSVSTLKIQRTQQEDSAVYLCASREGDRGTEAFFGQGTRLTVV.

V gene TRBV19 combines with J gene TRBJ1-1; 7 bases line up with TRBD1. J gave up 1 base and V 6 bases, and 5 bases lay outside the gene matches. Germline V gene sequence: CDR1 LNHDA, CDR2 SQIVND (reference sequence). The CDR3 runs to 14 residues. CDR3 DNA: TGTGCCAGTAGCCACCGGGACAGGAACACTGAAGCTTTCTTT. As protein: CASSHRDRNTEAFF.

The chain recombines TRBV19 with TRBJ1-2; perhaps TRBD1 as D (5 bases). Germline V gives CDR1 LNHDA, CDR2 SQIVND (reference sequence). The CDR3 spans 13 residues. Trimming removed 5 bases from V and 4 bases from J, with 11 bases in between. CDR3 sequence reads: CASSAGGIYGYTF. The CDR3 DNA is TGTGCCAGTAGTGCCGGGGGGATCTATGGCTACACCTTC.

The chain links TRBV2 to TRBJ1-5; 9 bases are a match to TRBD1. The V gene end was trimmed by 6 bases and the J gene end by 7 bases; junction bases not matched to a gene: 7. The CDR3 contains 14 residues. Germline CDR1 SNHLY, CDR2 FYNNEI. CDR3 sequence: CASSPGQGLQPQHF. Written as DNA, the CDR3 is TGTGCCAGCAGCCCGGGACAGGGATTGCAGCCCCAGCATTTT.

The chain combines TRBV4-1 with TRBJ1-6, with a weak D call TRBD1 (6 bases). Germline V gives CDR1 MGHRA, CDR2 YSYEKL. Trimming cost V 2 bases and J 10 bases, with 12 bases left between them. The length of the CDR3 is 14 residues. CDR3 coding DNA: TGCGCCAGCAGCCAACCGACAGGTAGCTCACCCCTCCACTTT. Its protein product is CASSQPTGSSPLHF.

This clone appeared a single time. Mismatch with germline at one junction end may stem from a read error. The gene calls are TRBV5-4 and TRBJ2-1, with TRBD2 matching 7 bases. This CDR3 has 15 amino acids. Germline CDR1 SGHNT, CDR2 YYREEE (reference sequence). This chain's CDR3 is CASTLGRESGNEQFF. The CDR3 nucleotides are TGTGCCAGCACCTTGGGGCGGGAGAGTGGAAATGAGCAGTTCTTC.

The rearrangement joins TRBV5-1 to TRBJ2-5; the match to TRBD2 covers 11 bases. V was pared by 4 bases and J by 2 bases, with 4 bases of the junction left unmatched. Germline V gene sequence: CDR1 SGHRS, CDR2 YFSETQ. CDR3 length equals 15 residues. CDR3 bases: TGCGCCAGCAGCGTTGGGACTAGCGGTCAAGAGACCCAGTACTTC. Translating it yields CASSVGTSGQETQYF.

This chain uses TRBV5-1 with TRBJ2-5, with D maybe TRBD2 (6 bases). Trimming left V 5 bases short and J 1 base short, with 9 bases between. The CDR3 sequence is 13 residues long. The germline CDR1 and CDR2 sequences are SGHRS and YFSETQ. The CDR3 region has the DNA TGCGCCAGCAGAACGGGGGTCCAAGAGACCCAGTACTTC. It specifies CASRTGVQETQYF. Supplemented by reference TRBV5-1 and TRBJ2-5, the full variable domain reads KAGVTQTPRYLIKTRGQQVTLSCSPISGHRSVSWYQQTPGQGLQFLFEYFSETQRNKGNFPGRFSGRQFSNSRSEMNVSTLELGDSALYLCASRTGVQETQYFGPGTRLLVL.

This sequence joins TRBV18 and TRBJ1-5; 8 bases are a match to TRBD1. Looked up from germline, CDR1 is KGHSH and CDR2 is LQKENI. After removal of 8 bases from V and 4 bases from J, the junction contained 4 bases not matched to a gene. The CDR3 covers 13 residues. DNA for the CDR3: TGTGCCAGCCAGGGACAGGCAAATCAGCCCCAGCATTTT. It yields the protein CASQGQANQPQHF.

The V call is TRBV6-6, the J call TRBJ2-1, with 7 bases aligning to TRBD2. The germline V gene encodes CDR1 MNHNY and CDR2 SVGAGI (reference sequence). This CDR3 has 15 amino acids. With 5 bases clipped from V and 8 bases from J, the junction kept 12 bases outside the gene matches. The CDR3 spells CASSDERGRGDEQFF. The CDR3, as DNA: TGTGCCAGCAGTGACGAGCGGGGCCGAGGCGATGAGCAGTTCTTC.

The chain recombines TRBV5-4 with TRBJ2-1; 11 bases map to TRBD2. The CDR3 has 15 residues. The V and J ends lost 5 bases and 5 bases, in that order; junction bases with no gene match: 6. Germline V CDR1 and CDR2: SGHNT, YYREEE (reference sequence). CDR3 coding DNA: TGTGCCAGCAGTCCGACTAGCGGGGCCCACAATGAGCAGTTCTTC. It yields the protein CASSPTSGAHNEQFF.

This chain links TRBV6-5 with TRBJ2-7; 10 bases fit TRBD1. J lost 3 bases, V lost 2 bases, and 4 bases had no gene match. The germline CDR1 and CDR2 sequences are MNHEY and SVGAGI. The CDR3 has 15 residues. The DNA for the CDR3 is TGTGCCAGCAGTTACGCCGGGACAGGGGTCTACGAGCAGTACTTC. Amino acid sequence: CASSYAGTGVYEQYF.

The V call is TRBV5-4, the J call TRBJ1-1, with a weak D call TRBD1 (5 bases). The germline gives CDR1 SGHNT, CDR2 YYREEE (reference sequence). V lost 4 bases and J 1 base, leaving 11 bases between the germline ends. This CDR3 spans 14 amino acids. In DNA, the CDR3 is TGTGCCAGCAGCCTACGGGGGGGGAACACTGAAGCTTTCTTT. Translating it yields CASSLRGGNTEAFF.